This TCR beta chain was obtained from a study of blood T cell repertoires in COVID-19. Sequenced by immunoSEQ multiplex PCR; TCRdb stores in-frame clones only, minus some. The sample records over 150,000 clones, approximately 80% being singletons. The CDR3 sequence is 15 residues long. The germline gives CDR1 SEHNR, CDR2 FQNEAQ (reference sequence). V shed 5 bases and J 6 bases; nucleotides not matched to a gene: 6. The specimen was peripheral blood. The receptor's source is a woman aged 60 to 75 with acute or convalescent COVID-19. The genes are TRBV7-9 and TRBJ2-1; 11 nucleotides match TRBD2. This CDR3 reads CASSRRLAGGNEQFF. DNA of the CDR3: TGTGCCAGCAGCCGTAGGCTAGCGGGGGGCAATGAGCAGTTCTTC.